The sequence of this T cell receptor beta chain was determined in a study of blood T cell repertoires in COVID-19. The protocol was immunoSEQ multiplex PCR, while the TCRdb copy is restricted to in-frame clones and leaves out a portion. The table shows 250,000 or so clones, with about nine tenths occurring only once. Germline V gene data show CDR1 as MNHNY and CDR2 as SVGAGI (reference sequence). The CDR3 has 14 residues. V shed 5 bases and J 4 bases; nucleotides not matched to a gene: 7. The TCR sequence derives from a man between 40 and 49 years old with active or convalescent COVID-19. The J gene is TRBJ2-5, the V gene TRBV6-6; 7 positions match TRBD1. What was sequenced was peripheral blood. In DNA form, the CDR3 reads TGTGCCAGCAGTAAACAGGGGAGTACAGAGACCCAGTACTTC. The encoded protein is CASSKQGSTETQYF.